The 8 T cell receptor beta chains presented below share a single source sample, sequenced in a study of neoadjuvant nivolumab and ipilimumab in lung cancer. Some clones are missing from TCRdb's copy, which holds only in-frame ones; the method was immunoSEQ multiplex PCR. The table shows about 25,000 clones, with around 86% occurring only once. The specimen was tumor tissue, collected after neoadjuvant nivolumab, alone or with ipilimumab, at or shortly before surgery. These receptors all come from an adult with non-small cell lung cancer.

The chain links TRBV5-4 to TRBJ2-6; D remains ambiguous. Germline lookup yields CDR1 SGHNT and CDR2 YYREEE (reference sequence). V gave up 4 bases and J gave up 4 bases, with 18 bases separating them. The CDR3 is made up of 17 amino acids. The CDR3 DNA reads TGTGCCAGCAGCGCAGACCGGGTCTTGTCGGGGGCCAACGTCCTGACTTTC. Protein product: CASSADRVLSGANVLTF.

The J gene is TRBJ2-2, the V gene TRBV27; D call uncertain. The CDR3 is made up of 17 amino acids. Trimming cost V 4 bases and J 5 bases, with 20 bases left between them. Germline CDR1 is MNHEY and CDR2 is SMNVEV (reference sequence). As DNA, the CDR3 is TGTGCCAGCAGTTCCGCCCCTTACACCCCGTGGACCGGGGAGCTGTTTTTT. It yields the protein CASSSAPYTPWTGELFF.

The CDR3 spells CASSVGTEETQYF. The CDR3 bases are TGCGCCAGCAGCGTTGGGACAGAGGAGACCCAGTACTTC. The chain is built from TRBV5-1 and TRBJ2-5, with 7 bases matching TRBD1. Trimming took 4 bases from V and 5 from J; bases not matched to a gene: 5. The CDR3 sequence is 13 residues long. Per germline, CDR1 SGHRS and CDR2 YFSETQ. Using reference TRBV5-1 and TRBJ2-5 for the parts outside the CDR3, the full variable domain is KAGVTQTPRYLIKTRGQQVTLSCSPISGHRSVSWYQQTPGQGLQFLFEYFSETQRNKGNFPGRFSGRQFSNSRSEMNVSTLELGDSALYLCASSVGTEETQYFGPGTRLLVL.

This clone appeared a few times. V usage is TRBV5-1 and J usage is TRBJ2-1, with 8 bases lining up with TRBD2. Germline CDR1 SGHRS, CDR2 YFSETQ. CDR3 length equals 15 residues. V trimming: 5 bases; J trimming: 0 bases; junction bases outside the gene matches: 4. CDR3: CASRVSGTSYNEQFF. The CDR3 DNA reads TGCGCCAGCAGGGTTAGCGGGACCTCCTACAATGAGCAGTTCTTC.

As to this clone: At the DNA level, this CDR3 is encoded by other sequences in the same sample as well. J is TRBJ1-2 and V is TRBV30, with D perhaps matching TRBD1 (5 bases). V was pared by 3 bases and J by 2 bases, with 7 bases between. CDR3 length equals 12 residues. Germline V gives CDR1 GTSNPN, CDR2 SVGIG (reference sequence). The DNA for the CDR3 is TGTGCCTGGAGCCAGGGCAACTATGGCTACACCTTC. It codes for CAWSQGNYGYTF. The variable domain in full, with the rest retrieved from reference TRBV30 and TRBJ1-2, is SQTIHQWPATLVQPVGSPLSLECTVEGTSNPNLYWYRQAAGRGLQLLFYSVGIGQISSEVPQNLSASRPQDRQFILSSKKLLLSDSGFYLCAWSQGNYGYTFGSGTRLTVV.

J is TRBJ1-2 and V is TRBV19, with a weak D call TRBD1 (6 bases). V was pared by 0 bases and J by 4 bases, with 18 bases between. The CDR3 covers 17 residues. In germline, CDR1 is LNHDA, CDR2 SQIVND (reference sequence). For the CDR3, the DNA is TGTGCCAGTAGTATAGATCACAACACAGGGTCCAGCTATGGCTACACCTTC. Translated: CASSIDHNTGSSYGYTF. Full variable domain (outside the CDR3, taken from reference TRBV19 and TRBJ1-2): DGGITQSPKYLFRKEGQNVTLSCEQNLNHDAMYWYRQDPGQGLRLIYYSQIVNDFQKGDIAEGYSVSREKKESFPLTVTSAQKNPTAFYLCASSIDHNTGSSYGYTFGSGTRLTVV.

This rearrangement joins TRBV30 to TRBJ2-5; tentative D call: TRBD2 (5 bases). The CDR3 runs 13 residues. Germline loops: CDR1 GTSNPN, CDR2 SVGIG (reference sequence). Trimming took 3 bases from V and 0 from J, leaving 8 bases between them. The CDR3 here is CAWRSGYQETQYF. CDR3 bases: TGTGCCTGGAGATCGGGGTACCAAGAGACCCAGTACTTC.

This chain uses TRBV2 with TRBJ2-7; no definite D call. The CDR3 extends over 14 amino acids. The V end was cut by 7 bases, the J end by 0 bases, with 13 bases between. Germline V gene lookup returns CDR1 SNHLY and CDR2 FYNNEI. Here the CDR3 DNA reads TGTGCCAGCAACCACATCCCCCTCTCCTACGAGCAGTACTTC. This sequence encodes CASNHIPLSYEQYF.